A selection of T cell receptor beta chains follows, all from one sample in a study of CD8+CD57+ T cells in acquired aplastic anemia. TCRdb analysed the reads with MiXCR anew, one entry per CDR3 protein. This table has 180,000 or so distinct CDR3 sequences, around half appearing once. The sequenced material came from sorted CD4+, CD8+, or CD8+CD57+ T cells (not recorded which) from PBMCs. These receptor sequences come from a human donor in good health. Each CDR3 is given with its conserved first and last residue. The D gene is left open where the match is weak. Expanded clones are given a class, and other clones once, few, many or no size at all.

>TRBV12-3/TRBV12-4|few|TRBD2|TRBJ2-2
TGTGCCAGCAGGTTAAAAGGGACTAGCGGTTTCACCGGGGAGCTGTTTTTT
CASRLKGTSGFTGELFF
>TRBV29-1|-|-|TRBJ1-1
TGCAGCGTTGAGCGTCGTAACACTGAAGCTTTCTTT
CSVERRNTEAFF
>TRBV6-1|many|-|TRBJ2-3
TGTGCCAGCTTGATGGATCTAGGGGGCACAGATACGCAGTATTTT
CASLMDLGGTDTQYF
>TRBV4-1|many|TRBD2|TRBJ2-1
TGCGCCAGCAGCCGAGACCATAGCGGGATCTATGAGCAGTTCTTC
CASSRDHSGIYEQFF
>TRBV7-9|many|-|TRBJ2-5
TGTGCCAGCAGTTTAGGGGCAGAGACCCAGTACTTC
CASSLGAETQYF
>TRBV28|few|-|TRBJ1-5
TGTGCCAGCAGCTCCAGGGACAAATATCAGCCCCAGCATTTT
CASSSRDKYQPQHF
>TRBV7-3|-|TRBD2|TRBJ2-3
TGTGCCAGCAGGTGGACTAGCGGGACGGGAGATACGCAGTATTTT
CASRWTSGTGDTQYF
>TRBV12-3/TRBV12-4|many|-|TRBJ2-1
TGTGCCAGCATTGATAGGCGATCCTCCTACAATGAGCAGTTCTTC
CASIDRRSSYNEQFF
>TRBV2|-|-|TRBJ2-7
TGCGCCAGCAGCCAAGCCGGAAGCGGCCAGCGGTACTTC
CASSQAGSGQRYF
>TRBV28|-|-|TRBJ1-5
TGTGCCAGCAGTTTAGGGAAATATAGCAATCAGCCCCAGCATTTT
CASSLGKYSNQPQHF
>TRBV7-9|many|-|TRBJ2-1
TGTGCCAGCAGTTCATCAGGGACGCGGGAGCAGTTCTTC
CASSSSGTREQFF
>TRBV9|-|TRBD2|TRBJ2-7
TGTGCCAGCAGCGCCGGACTAGCTCTACTCTCCGAGCAGTACTTC
CASSAGLALLSEQYF
>TRBV30|few|-|TRBJ1-5
TGTGCCTGGAGTGAAGGGGCCCGGCAGCCCCAGCATTTT
CAWSEGARQPQHF
>TRBV29-1|-|-|TRBJ1-2
TGCAGCGTCCAGGGAGACTCTGGAAACACCTTC
CSVQGDSGNTF
>TRBV24-1|once|-|TRBJ2-1
TGTGCCACCAGTGATTTTACGGGGAAGCAGTTCTTC
CATSDFTGKQFF
>TRBV9|many|-|TRBJ2-2
TGTGCCAGCAGCGTAGGTAGTGGTCGGGGGACCGGGGAGCTGTTTTTT
CASSVGSGRGTGELFF
>TRBV19|many|-|TRBJ2-6
TGTGCCAGCCACAACTCTGGGGCCAACGTCCTGACTTTC
CASHNSGANVLTF
>TRBV6-1|many|-|TRBJ2-3
TGTGCCAGCAGAAGGAGCGATAGCACAGATACGCAGTATTTT
CASRRSDSTDTQYF
>TRBV7-2|-|-|TRBJ2-6
TGTGCCAGCAGCTTGGGCAACATCCTGACTTTC
CASSLGNILTF
>TRBV7-9|many|TRBD1|TRBJ2-3
TGTGCCAGCAGCTTGGCAGGGGGCAAAGATACGCAGTATTTT
CASSLAGGKDTQYF
>TRBV10-3|-|-|TRBJ2-7
TGTGCCATCAGTGTCCAGGGGGGCTACGAGCAGTACTTC
CAISVQGGYEQYF
>TRBV19|once|-|TRBJ1-2
TGTGCCTGTAGCCCTAAAAGTAGCCACTATGGCTACACCTTC
CACSPKSSHYGYTF
>TRBV10-3|many|TRBD1|TRBJ2-7
TGTGCCACCTCAATTGCCCGGGACAGGACCTACGAGCAGTACTTC
CATSIARDRTYEQYF
>TRBV9|few|-|TRBJ1-6
TGTGCCAGCAGCGTAGCACAGGTAAAGTCACCCCTCCACTTT
CASSVAQVKSPLHF
>TRBV19|-|-|TRBJ2-2
TGTGCCACACTCGGGAAGAACACCGGGGAGCTGTTTTTT
CATLGKNTGELFF
>TRBV30|-|-|TRBJ1-6
TGTGCCTGGAGTGAGTTGAGCTACTATAATTCACCCCTCCACTTT
CAWSELSYYNSPLHF
>TRBV10-1|-|-|TRBJ1-3
TGCGCCAAAGGGGACACCATATATTTT
CAKGDTIYF
>TRBV5-1|many|TRBD1|TRBJ2-1
TGCGCCAGCAGCGGAGGGACAGGGTTTGGCAATGAGCAGTTCTTC
CASSGGTGFGNEQFF
>TRBV15|many|-|TRBJ2-3
TGTGCCACCAGCAGATTCGCTAGCACAGATACGCAGTATTTT
CATSRFASTDTQYF
>TRBV2|many|TRBD1|TRBJ2-7
TGTGCCAGCAGCGACCCCGGGACAGTTCTCGAGCAGTACTTC
CASSDPGTVLEQYF
>TRBV19|few|TRBD1|TRBJ1-1
TGTGCCAGTAGTATCACAGGGGTCACTGAAGCTTTCTTT
CASSITGVTEAFF
>TRBV12-3/TRBV12-4|many|-|TRBJ2-5
TGTGCCAGCACCCCTTCCCGGGCATCGAAGGAGACCCAGTACTTC
CASTPSRASKETQYF
>TRBV5-1|-|TRBD1|TRBJ2-3
TGCGCCAGCAGCGGGGGAACAGGGGGTAGCGCAGATACGCAGTATTTT
CASSGGTGGSADTQYF
>TRBV29-1|once|TRBD2|TRBJ2-1
TGCAGCTTGTTGCCCGGACTAGCATACAATGAGCAGTTCTTC
CSLLPGLAYNEQFF
>TRBV27|-|TRBD1|TRBJ1-4
TGTGCCAGCAGCCGGGACAGAAGTAATGAAAAACTGTTTTTT
CASSRDRSNEKLFF
>TRBV29-1|-|-|TRBJ2-1
TGCAGCGTCCGAACCGGGGTGACTGAGCAGTTCTTC
CSVRTGVTEQFF
>TRBV14|many|-|TRBJ2-7
TGTGCCAGCAGTGTAGGGCAGTGGTACGAGCAGTACTTC
CASSVGQWYEQYF
>TRBV14|few|-|TRBJ2-6
TGTGCCAGCAGCCCCCATACAGGGCCCGGCGTCCTGACTTTC
CASSPHTGPGVLTF
>TRBV10-3|-|TRBD1|TRBJ1-5
TGTGCCATCAGTGGACAGGGGGGTAGCAATCAGCCCCAGCATTTT
CAISGQGGSNQPQHF
>TRBV7-2|many|-|TRBJ2-7
TGTGCCAGCAGCTTAGCGCAGGGAACCTACGAGCAGTACTTC
CASSLAQGTYEQYF
>TRBV28|-|-|TRBJ2-3
TGTGCCAGCAGCACACCGGGGGCCCGAGATACGCAGTATTTT
CASSTPGARDTQYF
>TRBV19|-|-|TRBJ1-2
TGTGCCAGTAGTAAGGATTACTATGGCTACACCTTC
CASSKDYYGYTF
>TRBV7-8|many|TRBD1|TRBJ2-1
TGTGCCAGCAGCTTTGTTAGGGGGCGATCCTACAATGAGCAGTTCTTC
CASSFVRGRSYNEQFF
>TRBV20-1|many|TRBD1|TRBJ1-2
TGCAGTGCGACGACAGGGGCCTCGCGGGGCTACACCTTC
CSATTGASRGYTF
>TRBV10-3|many|TRBD1|TRBJ1-3
TGTGCCATCAGTGGGACAGGGGGAGGAAACACCATATATTTT
CAISGTGGGNTIYF
>TRBV7-9|many|-|TRBJ1-2
TGTGCCAGCAGCTTAGTAGGGGCGGATGGCTACACCTTC
CASSLVGADGYTF
>TRBV20-1|many|-|TRBJ2-4
TGCAGTGCTACCGGGCCTAAGGCGGGAACCAAAAACATTCAGTACTTC
CSATGPKAGTKNIQYF
>TRBV11-3|-|-|TRBJ2-7
TGTGCCAGCAGCTTTGGCGAGAAGTCCTACGAGCAGTACTTC
CASSFGEKSYEQYF
>TRBV4-2|-|-|TRBJ2-1
TGTGCCAGCAGCCAAGGTCCGACGGGGACGACGTACAATGAGCAGTTCTTC
CASSQGPTGTTYNEQFF
>TRBV6-6|many|TRBD1|TRBJ2-7
TGTGCCAGCAGTTACTCGGGACAGATCTACGAGCAGTACTTC
CASSYSGQIYEQYF
>TRBV7-3|-|-|TRBJ2-1
TGTGCCAGCAGCTTAACAATCTACAATGAGCAGTTCTTC
CASSLTIYNEQFF
>TRBV19|many|TRBD2|TRBJ2-7
TGTGCCAGTAGTATAGGGCGACTAGCGGGAGTGGGGCACGAGCAGTACTTC
CASSIGRLAGVGHEQYF